The 14 T cell receptor beta chains in this list originate from one sample, sequenced in a study of Ad26.COV2.S vaccination and SARS-CoV-2 variants. Described treatment: some 19 received Ad26.COV2.S at low or high dose, single or two shots; about 5 received placebo; per-sample allocation not given. Repertoires come from day 63 after the first vaccine or placebo injection. TCRdb's copy holds only in-frame clones and misses some; the assay was immunoSEQ multiplex PCR. The sample holds under 250,000 clones; 87% are singletons and the top ten take about 2.8%. The sample consisted of peripheral blood, taken in a trial of Ad26.COV2.S vaccine versus placebo. The receptors were gathered from a person between 18 and 60 years old who received the Ad26.COV2.S COVID-19 vaccine or a placebo.

This clone was found once. The genes are TRBV6-5 and TRBJ2-7; D assignment may be TRBD1 or TRBD2 (6 bases each). The CDR3 extends over 15 amino acids. The germline V gene has CDR1 MNHEY and CDR2 SVGAGI. V gave up 0 bases and J gave up 3 bases, with 12 bases separating them. CDR3 in DNA: TGTGCCAGCAGTTACTCATTAGGGGGGAACTACGAGCAGTACGTC. Protein sequence: CASSYSLGGNYEQYV.

The chain recombines TRBV29-1 with TRBJ2-1; 14 nucleotides match TRBD2. The CDR3 extends over 14 amino acids. Germline CDR1 SQVTM, CDR2 ANQGSEA. Losses at the gene ends were 7 bases for V and 9 bases for J; bases not matched to a gene: 8. The CDR3 coding sequence is TGCAGCGCGCCGGGACTAGCGGGAGTGGTTGAGCAGTTCTTC. Translated: CSAPGLAGVVEQFF.

V is TRBV9 and J is TRBJ1-1, with D maybe TRBD1 (5 bases). The CDR3 totals 13 residues. V was clipped by 0 bases and J by 8 bases, with 11 bases between them. The germline gives CDR1 SGDLS, CDR2 YYNGEE. CDR3 sequence: CASSVGEGLEAFF. The CDR3 DNA reads as TGTGCCAGCAGCGTAGGGGAGGGGCTGGAAGCTTTCTTT.

This clone showed up just once. V and J are TRBV2 and TRBJ2-5; no firm D call. V was cut by 6 bases and J by 5 bases, with 10 bases left in between. This CDR3 region has 12 residues. Germline values: CDR1 SNHLY, CDR2 FYNNEI. Written as DNA, the CDR3 is TGTGCCAGCAGCCCTCGTAGCGAGACCCAGTACTTC. Translated, it gives CASSPRSETQYF.

The V and J genes are TRBV18 and TRBJ2-5; D uncertain. CDR1 is KGHSH, CDR2 LQKENI, per germline. CDR3 length: 12 amino acids. V was clipped by 1 base and J by 6 bases, with 6 bases between them. Here the CDR3 reads CASSPRKKTQYF. The CDR3 DNA is TGTGCCAGCTCACCACGAAAGAAGACCCAGTACTTC.

The chain couples TRBV5-7 to TRBJ1-4, with D perhaps matching TRBD1 (5 bases). TRBV5-7 qualifies as an ORF whose function is uncertain. Between the trimmed V and J ends, which lost 4 bases and 7 bases, there was a span of 17 bases. This CDR3 comprises 15 residues. As DNA, the CDR3 is TGTGCCAGCAGCCCTGGCGGGGGGGGTGGTGAAAAACTGTTTTTT. It is translated as CASSPGGGGGEKLFF.

The rearrangement links TRBV7-9 to TRBJ2-3; 9 bases are shared with TRBD2. The CDR3 has 15 amino acids. J lost 0 bases, V lost 5 bases, and 3 bases had no gene match. In germline, CDR1 is SEHNR, CDR2 FQNEAQ (reference sequence). In DNA form, the CDR3 reads TGTGCCAGCAGCCTAGGACTAGCGAGCACAGATACGCAGTATTTT. It is translated as CASSLGLASTDTQYF.

CDR3 loop: CASETLGGVEKLFF. CDR3 DNA: TGTGCCAGCGAGACTTTAGGAGGAGTTGAAAAACTGTTTTTT. The chain couples TRBV27 to TRBJ1-4; no reliable D call. Germline CDR1 MNHEY, CDR2 SMNVEV (reference sequence). CDR3 size: 14 residues. The V and J ends lost 8 bases and 7 bases respectively, with 17 bases between them.

V is TRBV3-1 (or the pseudogene TRBV3-2) and J is TRBJ2-7, with 8 bases identical to TRBD2. V dropped 4 bases and J dropped 2; count of bases not matched to a gene: 4. The germline CDR1 and CDR2 sequences are LGHDT and YNNKEL (reference sequence). The CDR3 has 14 amino acids. CDR3 DNA: TGTGCCAGCAGCCCAGGGCGGGGGGCCTACGAGCAGTACTTC. Its protein product is CASSPGRGAYEQYF.

The chain employs TRBV4-3 and TRBJ2-3, with 9 bases that match TRBD2. V lost 1 base and J lost 1; bases outside the gene matches: 0. Germline V gene lookup returns CDR1 LGHNA and CDR2 YSLEER. The CDR3 loop spans 15 amino acids. The CDR3 sequence is CASSQASGGTDTQYF. The DNA of the CDR3 is TGCGCCAGCAGCCAAGCTAGCGGGGGCACAGATACGCAGTATTTT.

The V call is TRBV20-1, the J call TRBJ2-5, with D possibly TRBD2 on 6 matching bases. The CDR3 length is 13 residues. V dropped 3 bases and J dropped 5 bases, with 13 bases sitting between them. CDR1 and CDR2 from the germline V gene are DFQATT and SNEGSKA (reference sequence). As DNA, the CDR3 is TGCAGTGCTAGTATGGGCGGGATGGAGACCCAGTACTTC. Translation: CSASMGGMETQYF.

The CDR3 here is CSASLAGGSDTQYF. DNA of the CDR3: TGCAGTGCTAGTTTGGCGGGGGGGTCGGATACGCAGTATTTT. The genes are TRBV20-1 and TRBJ2-3; the match to TRBD2 covers 9 bases. Germline lookup yields CDR1 DFQATT and CDR2 SNEGSKA (reference sequence). The junction had 7 bases not matched to a gene; V was cut back by 3 bases and J by 6 bases. The CDR3 totals 14 residues.

The V and J genes are TRBV6-5 and TRBJ2-1, with D possibly TRBD2 on 5 matching bases. Germline V gives CDR1 MNHEY, CDR2 SVGAGI. V lost 6 bases to trimming and J lost 0 bases, with 9 bases between them. The CDR3 sequence is 14 residues long. DNA of the CDR3: TGTGCCAGCAGCCTAGGGAGCTCCTACAATGAGCAGTTCTTC. It yields the protein CASSLGSSYNEQFF.

The CDR3 nucleotides are TGTGCCAGCAGTGAAGCGGGTACTAGCGGGACTAGCACAGATACGCAGTATTTT. It codes for CASSEAGTSGTSTDTQYF. The chain carries TRBV2 and TRBJ2-3; TRBD2 agrees at 10 bases. V dropped 0 bases and J dropped 0; count of bases not matched to a gene: 6. Germline loops: CDR1 SNHLY, CDR2 FYNNEI. The length of the CDR3 is 18 residues. Supplemented by reference TRBV2 and TRBJ2-3, the full variable domain reads EPEVTQTPSHQVTQMGQEVILRCVPISNHLYFYWYRQILGQKVEFLVSFYNNEISEKSEIFDDQFSVERPDGSNFTLKIRSTKLEDSAMYFCASSEAGTSGTSTDTQYFGPGTRLTVL.